Listed below are T cell receptor beta chains from one sample, sequenced in a study of T-cell memory formation after mild COVID-19. TCRdb used MiXCR to reprocess the 5' RACE reads, holding one entry per CDR3 protein. The table has approximately 400,000 distinct CDR3 sequences, under 20% seen once. Source material: PBMCs or a T cell subset sorted from them (not recorded which). The receptors were gathered from a man aged 18 to 30 who had mild COVID-19 (a few samples of this study predate the infection). Cell type and time point are not known. Each CDR3 is given with its conserved first and last residue. D genes are given only for firm matches. Rows may omit the clone size; those that give it use once, few, many or a size class.

>.|.|TRBV2|TRBJ2-1
TGTGCCAGCAGGATAACCCCCGAGTACAATGAGCAGTTCTTC
CASRITPEYNEQFF
>few|.|TRBV14|TRBJ1-5
TGTGCCAGCAGCCATGGCGACAATCAGCCCCAGCATTTT
CASSHGDNQPQHF
>few|TRBD2|TRBV29-1|TRBJ2-3
TGCAGCGTGGGGGGACTAGAGGTGCGCGGGTACACAGATACGCAGTATTTT
CSVGGLEVRGYTDTQYF
>.|.|TRBV7-9|TRBJ1-2
TGTGCCAGCAGCTTAGAGCCGAGGGGCTACACCTTC
CASSLEPRGYTF
>few|.|TRBV12-3/TRBV12-4|TRBJ1-5
TGTGCCAGCAGTTCCGCATCTCGGGGAAATCAGCCCCAGCATTTT
CASSSASRGNQPQHF
>few|TRBD2|TRBV6-5|TRBJ2-1
TGTGCCAGCAGTAAGCGGGGGGGCTCCTACAATGAGCAGTTCTTC
CASSKRGGSYNEQFF
>few|.|TRBV6-5|TRBJ2-6
TGTGCCAGCAGTCTTCAGGAATCTGGGGCCAACGTCCTGACTTTC
CASSLQESGANVLTF
>few|.|TRBV5-1|TRBJ2-5
TGCGCCAGCGTGAGGGGTAGCGGAGAGACCCAGTACTTC
CASVRGSGETQYF
>few|TRBD2|TRBV11-2|TRBJ2-7
TGTGCCAGCAGCTTAGGACTAGCGGGGGGAGCCTACGAGCAGTACTTC
CASSLGLAGGAYEQYF
>many|TRBD1|TRBV18|TRBJ1-2
TGTGCCAGCTCACCCGTGACAGGGAGAAACTATGGCTACACCTTC
CASSPVTGRNYGYTF
>few|.|TRBV4-2|TRBJ1-3
TGTGCCAGCAGCCAAGTAGTGTCGGCGGATGGAAACACCATATATTTT
CASSQVVSADGNTIYF
>.|.|TRBV19|TRBJ1-1
TGTGCCAGTAGTATTTGGGAGACTGAAGCTTTCTTT
CASSIWETEAFF
>many|TRBD1|TRBV11-2|TRBJ1-4
TGTGCCAGCAGCTCGGCGACGAAGGACAGGGCAACTAATGAAAAACTGTTTTTT
CASSSATKDRATNEKLFF
>many|.|TRBV20-1|TRBJ2-5
TGCAGTGCTACGTGGGTTGAAGAGACCCAGTACTTC
CSATWVEETQYF
>.|TRBD1|TRBV27|TRBJ2-2
TGTGCCAGCAACGGAGGGGACAGGGGCCCCTTCGGGGAGCTGTTTTTT
CASNGGDRGPFGELFF
>.|TRBD2|TRBV4-3|TRBJ2-5
TGCGCCAGCAGCCAAGGGGAATGGGGACTAGCGGGGGAGGAAGAGACCCAGTACTTC
CASSQGEWGLAGEEETQYF
>few|.|TRBV7-2|TRBJ2-3
TGTGCCAGCAGCTTAGAAAGGTTGGATACGCAGTATTTT
CASSLERLDTQYF
>.|.|TRBV29-1|TRBJ1-1
TGCAGCGTTGAGGGGACCTGGAACACTGAAGCTTTCTTT
CSVEGTWNTEAFF
>.|.|TRBV20-1|TRBJ2-7
TGCAGTGCTAGCTCCTCCTACGAGCAGTACTTC
CSASSSYEQYF
>many|.|TRBV5-1|TRBJ1-1
TGCGCCAGCAGCTTGTATTATGGGAACACTGAAGCTTTCTTT
CASSLYYGNTEAFF
>few|TRBD2|TRBV12-3/TRBV12-4|TRBJ2-1
TGTGCCAGCAGTCCTACTAGCGGAGCGGAGCAGTTCTTC
CASSPTSGAEQFF
>.|.|TRBV21-1|TRBJ2-5
TGTGCCAGCAACTCGATGCGCGGGATACAAGAGACCCAGTACTTC
CASNSMRGIQETQYF
>.|.|TRBV12-3/TRBV12-4|TRBJ2-2
TGTGCCAGCATCGGTGACGTGGCCGGGGAGCTGTTTTTT
CASIGDVAGELFF
>.|.|TRBV10-3|TRBJ1-2
TGTGCCATCAGTGAGTCTGTGAGACAGTCGGATGGCTACACCTTC
CAISESVRQSDGYTF
>few|TRBD2|TRBV20-1|TRBJ2-1
TGCAGTGCTCTTGCGGGGGGTTACAATGAGCAGTTCTTC
CSALAGGYNEQFF
>.|.|TRBV6-5|TRBJ1-2
TGTACCACGGGTAGACAGCCCTACACCTTC
CTTGRQPYTF
>.|TRBD2|TRBV4-2|TRBJ2-5
TGTGCCAGCAGCCAAGATCTAACTAGCGATGAGACCCAGTACTTC
CASSQDLTSDETQYF
>.|.|TRBV20-1|TRBJ2-1
TGCAGTGCCATAATTCCTCCCGGACGCTTCAATGAGCAGTTCTTC
CSAIIPPGRFNEQFF
>.|.|TRBV6-6|TRBJ1-5
TGTGCCAGCAGCCACGGACTCAATCAGCCCCAGCATTTT
CASSHGLNQPQHF
>.|.|TRBV7-2|TRBJ1-5
TGTGCCAGCAGCTCCAGGGTGGGCAATCAGCCCCAGCATTTT
CASSSRVGNQPQHF
>.|.|TRBV7-2|TRBJ1-6
TGTGCCAGCAGCTTAGGGGGTAGCTCCTATAATTCACCCCTCCACTTT
CASSLGGSSYNSPLHF
>many|TRBD2|TRBV2|TRBJ2-2
TGTGCCAGTTCGGGACTAGCGAACACCGGGGAGCTGTTTTTT
CASSGLANTGELFF
>few|.|TRBV5-5|TRBJ1-1
TGTGCCAGCAGCCCCGAGATGAACACTGAAGCTTTCTTT
CASSPEMNTEAFF
>.|.|TRBV7-9|TRBJ1-2
TGTGCCAGCAGCTCTACACCCTACTATGGCTACACCTTC
CASSSTPYYGYTF
>.|.|TRBV29-1|TRBJ2-7
TGCAGCGTTGAAGGGGGGCAGGGCACCTACGAGCAGTACTTC
CSVEGGQGTYEQYF
>.|.|TRBV24-1|TRBJ2-2
TGTGCCACCAGTGGAGGAGGGACCACCGGGGAGCTGTTTTTT
CATSGGGTTGELFF
>few|.|TRBV27|TRBJ2-7
TGTGCCAGCAGTTTTGGCGGGGCCTCCTACGAGCAGTACTTC
CASSFGGASYEQYF
>.|.|TRBV27|TRBJ1-2
TGTGCCAGCAGTATCAACAGGGTTGACTATGGCTACACCTTC
CASSINRVDYGYTF
>.|.|TRBV5-1|TRBJ2-7
TGCGCCAGCAGCTTGGCCTTTAGCTCCTACGAGCAGTACTTC
CASSLAFSSYEQYF
>few|TRBD2|TRBV3-1|TRBJ2-1
TGTGCCAGCAGCCAAGATCCTAGCGGGGGGCGCAATGAGCAGTTCTTC
CASSQDPSGGRNEQFF
>few|TRBD1|TRBV5-1|TRBJ2-1
TGCGCCAGGGGACTCCGGGACAGGGGAATCGATGAGCAGTTCTTC
CARGLRDRGIDEQFF
>few|TRBD1|TRBV6-5|TRBJ1-6
TGTGCCAGCAGTCCCCAGGGGGTTGTCTATAATTCACCCCTCCACTTT
CASSPQGVVYNSPLHF
>.|.|TRBV7-2|TRBJ1-1
TGTGCCAGCAGCTTAGCAGGTGGGGGCAAGGACACTGAAGCTTTCTTT
CASSLAGGGKDTEAFF
>.|.|TRBV12-3/TRBV12-4|TRBJ1-4
TGTGCCAGCAGTCTCCGTAATACCGAAAAACTGTTTTTT
CASSLRNTEKLFF
>.|TRBD2|TRBV5-5|TRBJ2-3
TGTGCCAGCAGCCGACGGTTTATAGCGGGGGTGGGAGATACGCAGTATTTT
CASSRRFIAGVGDTQYF
>.|.|TRBV12-3/TRBV12-4|TRBJ1-2
TGTGCCAGCAGTCTCCAGGTTGGTGGCTATGGCTACACCTTC
CASSLQVGGYGYTF
>few|TRBD1|TRBV9|TRBJ2-1
TGTGCCAGCAGCGACCCGACAGGGGTCGGGAATGAGCAGTTCTTC
CASSDPTGVGNEQFF
>.|TRBD1|TRBV27|TRBJ2-5
TGTGCCAGCAGTTATACAGGGGGACCCGAGACCCAGTACTTC
CASSYTGGPETQYF
>.|.|TRBV29-1|TRBJ2-3
TGCAGCGTTGAAGGGGGGATAGCCCCCACAGATACGCAGTATTTT
CSVEGGIAPTDTQYF
>few|.|TRBV5-1|TRBJ1-3
TGCGCCAGCACCGAGCCTGGAAACACCATATATTTT
CASTEPGNTIYF
>few|.|TRBV6-2/TRBV6-3|TRBJ1-5
TGTGCCAGCAGTTACTCGATCTCCGCATTTGGGCAATATAGCAATCAGCCCCAGCATTTT
CASSYSISAFGQYSNQPQHF
>.|.|TRBV10-1|TRBJ2-5
TGCGCCAGCAGTGAAGGCGGTATGGAGACCCAGTACTTC
CASSEGGMETQYF
>.|.|TRBV19|TRBJ1-1
TGTGCCAGTACCTTATACACTGAAGCTTTCTTT
CASTLYTEAFF
>.|TRBD1|TRBV24-1|TRBJ2-3
TGTGCCACCAGTGATTTCAAGGGGGCCGGGGCAGATACGCAGTATTTT
CATSDFKGAGADTQYF
>.|TRBD1|TRBV15|TRBJ1-5
TGTGCCACCAGCAGAGACGGGACAGGGAATAAATATCAGCCCCAGCATTTT
CATSRDGTGNKYQPQHF
>.|.|TRBV28|TRBJ2-1
TGTGCCAGCATAGGGGGGGATTCGAGAAACAATGAGCAGTTCTTC
CASIGGDSRNNEQFF
>few|.|TRBV7-9|TRBJ1-2
TGTGCCAGCAGCTTAATAGGGGAGGATGGCTACACCTTC
CASSLIGEDGYTF
>.|TRBD2|TRBV27|TRBJ2-1
TGTGCCAGCAGTCCCAGACTAGCGGGGACCAATGAGCAGTTCTTC
CASSPRLAGTNEQFF
>.|.|TRBV20-1|TRBJ2-3
TGCAGTGCTAGGGCCGGGCGCAGTTTCGATACGCAGTATTTT
CSARAGRSFDTQYF